This T cell receptor beta chain was documented in a study of a mutant IDH1 vaccine in newly diagnosed glioma. The overall study: The treated group averaged about 44 years old and was around 60% male, roughly 40% female. Most had both radiotherapy and temozolomide beforehand; others had only one.

This clone was recorded a few times. No antigen is known for it. Trimming shortened V by 5 bases and J by 7 bases, and 11 bases separated the two germline ends. Per the germline V gene, CDR1 is SEHNR and CDR2 is FQNEAQ (reference sequence). CDR3 size: 12 residues. Stated time point: baseline, week 1 (first vaccination visit). Treatment given: pre-vaccination baseline after standard-of-care therapy. Repertoires were generated with immunoSEQ multiplex PCR, while TCRdb's copy carries only in-frame clones and drops some. Among tens of thousands of clones, roughly 80% were seen once, and the ten largest hold approximately 20%. The study's findings and limits: Changes in top peripheral clonotypes did not appear linked to pseudoprogression. Overall, about 92% of patients had vaccine-induced immune responses.

The input for sequencing was PBMCs, taken from a glioma patient treated with radiotherapy, temozolomide or both. This TCR derives from a man under 40 with glioma. The V call is TRBV7-9, the J call TRBJ1-1; no reliable D call. The DNA of the CDR3 is TGTGCCAGCAGCCTCGCTGGGTTTGAAGCTTTCTTT. It yields the protein CASSLAGFEAFF.